These 8 T cell receptor beta chains originate from one sample sequenced in a study of T-cell memory formation after mild COVID-19. TCRdb recomputed calls from the 5' RACE reads with MiXCR, one row per CDR3 protein. Of 500,000 to 600,000 distinct CDR3 sequences in the sample, approximately 19% were seen once. Source material: PBMCs or a T cell subset sorted from them (not recorded which). Receptors originate from an adult woman who had mild COVID-19 (a few samples of this study predate the infection). Cell type and time point are not known.

This clonotype was counted between two and nine times. V gene TRBV5-4 combines with J gene TRBJ2-1; D could derive from TRBD1 or TRBD2 (5 bases each). CDR3 length: 17 residues. The V gene's germline CDR1 is SGHNT and CDR2 YYREEE (reference sequence). V was cut by 0 bases and J by 0 bases, with 13 bases left in between. The DNA for the CDR3 is TGTGCCAGCAGCTTGGACCTCCGGGACCGCTCCTACAATGAGCAGTTCTTC. Its translation: CASSLDLRDRSYNEQFF.

In this sample, this clonotype turned up many times. The V gene is TRBV5-1, the J gene TRBJ2-1; D perhaps matches TRBD2 (6 bases). The CDR3 runs to 14 residues. The germline gives CDR1 SGHRS, CDR2 YFSETQ. V lost 4 bases and J 5 bases, leaving 13 bases between the germline ends. As DNA, the CDR3 is TGCGCCAGCAGCCACCTCTCGGGGGACAATGAGCAGTTCTTC. Translating gives CASSHLSGDNEQFF. Drawing the rest from reference TRBV5-1 and TRBJ2-1, the complete variable domain is KAGVTQTPRYLIKTRGQQVTLSCSPISGHRSVSWYQQTPGQGLQFLFEYFSETQRNKGNFPGRFSGRQFSNSRSEMNVSTLELGDSALYLCASSHLSGDNEQFFGPGTRLTVL.

This clonotype has more than one count but fewer than ten. The chain links TRBV24-1 to TRBJ2-1; 9 positions agree with TRBD2. This CDR3 has 16 amino acids. Germline CDR1 reads KGHDR; CDR2 reads SFDVKD. V lost 5 bases, J lost 6 bases, and 10 bases stayed unmatched. This CDR3 is CATSVRLAGYGNEQFF. CDR3 nucleotides: TGTGCCACCAGTGTGAGGCTAGCGGGATATGGCAATGAGCAGTTCTTC.

This clonotype was picked up a small number of times. J is TRBJ1-2 and V is TRBV7-2; maybe TRBD1 (6 bases). CDR1 is SGHTA and CDR2 is FQGNSA in the germline V gene. V lost 1 base and J lost 4, with 13 bases in between. The CDR3 is 15 residues long. The CDR3 nucleotides are TGTGCCAGCAGCTTAGGGGAGGGAGGGGGCTATGGCTACACCTTC. Its protein is CASSLGEGGGYGYTF.

The CDR3 DNA is TGTGCCAGCAGCAAAGCGAAGGACGACACGGGGATCGGAAGTGAAAAACTGTTTTTT. Its protein product is CASSKAKDDTGIGSEKLFF. V gene TRBV21-1 combines with J gene TRBJ1-4; no DNA check was done on the table's D call, TRBD1. TRBV21-1 is reported as a pseudogene. This CDR3 has 19 residues.

This clonotype showed up just a few times. This chain joins TRBV20-1 and TRBJ1-1; D is undetermined. Germline V gene sequence: CDR1 DFQATT, CDR2 SNEGSKA (reference sequence). The CDR3 has 12 residues. Trimming took off 6 bases at V and 11 bases at J, with 19 bases between the two ends. In DNA form, the CDR3 reads TGCAGTGCCACATATGCGGAGGGCAATGCTTTCTTT. The encoded protein is CSATYAEGNAFF.

A few counts support this clonotype. The chain couples TRBV5-1 to TRBJ2-3; TRBD1 is a possible D gene (6 bases). The germline V and J ends were trimmed by 4 bases and 2 bases, with 26 bases remaining between them. Germline V lookup: CDR1 SGHRS, CDR2 YFSETQ. The CDR3 totals 19 residues. The DNA of the CDR3 is TGCGCCAGCAGCCTAAAGATTTGGGTCACGAGGACAGACACAGATACGCAGTATTTT. It translates to CASSLKIWVTRTDTDTQYF. Together with reference TRBV5-1 and TRBJ2-3, the CDR3 gives the full variable domain: KAGVTQTPRYLIKTRGQQVTLSCSPISGHRSVSWYQQTPGQGLQFLFEYFSETQRNKGNFPGRFSGRQFSNSRSEMNVSTLELGDSALYLCASSLKIWVTRTDTDTQYFGPGTRLTVL.

The chain recombines TRBV20-1 with TRBJ1-3; 7 bases map to TRBD1. J gave up 10 bases and V 3 bases, and 15 bases lay outside the gene matches. Germline CDR1 is DFQATT and CDR2 is SNEGSKA (reference sequence). The CDR3 loop spans 15 amino acids. The CDR3 bases are TGCAGTGCTAGGGGGACAGACGAGGGGAAAGGTACCATATATTTT. Its translation: CSARGTDEGKGTIYF.